The sequence of this T cell receptor (beta chain) was determined in a study of blood T cell repertoires in COVID-19. Source study methods: Amplification from reference gene primers served as the basis for estimated nucleated cell counts. Some clones are missing from TCRdb's copy, which holds only in-frame ones; the method was immunoSEQ multiplex PCR. For V, J and clone size, that table is used; D and trimming come from the DNA. The sample shows 200,000 to 250,000 clones, around 86% of them seen only once. The CDR3 is 15 residues long. The germline gives CDR1 SGHRS, CDR2 YFSETQ. Deletions cut 0 bases from V and 4 bases from J, with 11 bases between.

The chain carries TRBV5-1 and TRBJ2-1, with TRBD1 as a possible D gene (5 bases). Material for sequencing was peripheral blood. The TCR sequence derives from a woman between 50 and 59 years old with COVID-19, enrolled during active disease. DNA of the CDR3: TGCGCCAGCAGCTTGGGGCCAGGGCATTACAATGAGCAGTTCTTC. Protein sequence: CASSLGPGHYNEQFF.